The entry that follows covers one TCR beta chain sequence. Its antigen is still unknown. These data come from a study of STAT3 mutations in large granular lymphocyte leukemia. General study points: Sampling intervals varied between patients and samples. All newly emerging clones after therapy were STAT3 wild type. In T-cell large granular lymphocyte leukemia, about half of patients showed multiple immunodominant subclonotypes.

The protocol was immunoSEQ multiplex PCR, while the TCRdb copy is restricted to in-frame clones and leaves out a portion. This sample has about 4,000 clones, with 82% found just once. The receptor was derived from a boy between 5 and 17 years old with T-cell large granular lymphocyte leukemia. Some clones in this sample may be carry-over from other donors' samples. The specimen was peripheral blood mononuclear cells.

The CDR3 spells CASSFLAGEQYF. CDR3 DNA sequence: TGTGCCAGCAGCTTCCTAGCGGGAGAGCAGTACTTC. This rearrangement joins TRBV7-2 to TRBJ2-7; 9 bases agree with TRBD2. The CDR3 runs to 12 residues. Per the germline V gene, CDR1 is SGHTA and CDR2 is FQGNSA. The ends lost 3 bases at V and 7 bases at J; junction bases unmatched: 1.